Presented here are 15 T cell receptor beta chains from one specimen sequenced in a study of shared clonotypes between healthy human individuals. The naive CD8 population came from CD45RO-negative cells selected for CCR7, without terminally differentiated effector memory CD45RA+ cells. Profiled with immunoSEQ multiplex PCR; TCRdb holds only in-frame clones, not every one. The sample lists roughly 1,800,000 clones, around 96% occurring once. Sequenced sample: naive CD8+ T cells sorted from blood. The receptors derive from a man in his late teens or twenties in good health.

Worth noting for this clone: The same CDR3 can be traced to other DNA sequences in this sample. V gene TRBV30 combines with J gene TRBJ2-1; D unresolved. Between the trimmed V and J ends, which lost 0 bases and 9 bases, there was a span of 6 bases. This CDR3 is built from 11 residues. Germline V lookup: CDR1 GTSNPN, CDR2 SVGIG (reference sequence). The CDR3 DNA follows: TGTGCCTGGAGTGTACGAGGTGAGCAGTTCTTC. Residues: CAWSVRGEQFF.

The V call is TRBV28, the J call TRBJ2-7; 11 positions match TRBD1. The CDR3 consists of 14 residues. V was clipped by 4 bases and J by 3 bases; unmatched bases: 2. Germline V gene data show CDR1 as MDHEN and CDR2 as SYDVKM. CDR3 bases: TGTGCCAGCAGTTGGGGACAGGGGGGCTACGAGCAGTACTTC. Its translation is CASSWGQGGYEQYF.

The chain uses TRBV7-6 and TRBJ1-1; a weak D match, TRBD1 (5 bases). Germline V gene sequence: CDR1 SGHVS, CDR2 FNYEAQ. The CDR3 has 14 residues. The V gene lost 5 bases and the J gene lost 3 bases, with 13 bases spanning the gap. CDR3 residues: CASSVTEGYTEAFF. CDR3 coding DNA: TGTGCCAGCAGCGTAACGGAGGGGTACACTGAAGCTTTCTTT.

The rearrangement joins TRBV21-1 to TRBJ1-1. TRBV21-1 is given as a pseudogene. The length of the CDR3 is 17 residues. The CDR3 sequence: CASSKGTGRCLNTEAFF. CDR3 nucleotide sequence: TGTGCCAGCAGCAAGGGGACGGGGCGGTGTTTGAACACTGAAGCTTTCTTT.

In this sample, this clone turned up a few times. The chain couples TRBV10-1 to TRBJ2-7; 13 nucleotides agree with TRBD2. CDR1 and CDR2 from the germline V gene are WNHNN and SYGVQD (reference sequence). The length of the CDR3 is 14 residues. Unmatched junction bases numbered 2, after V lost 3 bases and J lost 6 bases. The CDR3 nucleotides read TGCGCCAGCAGTGATGGACTAGCGGGAGCCGAGCAGTACTTC. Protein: CASSDGLAGAEQYF.

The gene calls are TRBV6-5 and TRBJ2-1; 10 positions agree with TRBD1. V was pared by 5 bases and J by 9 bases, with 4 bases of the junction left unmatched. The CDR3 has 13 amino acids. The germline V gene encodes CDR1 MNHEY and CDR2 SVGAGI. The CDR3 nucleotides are TGTGCCAGCAGTAAGGGACAGGGGTTTGAGCAGTTCTTC. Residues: CASSKGQGFEQFF.

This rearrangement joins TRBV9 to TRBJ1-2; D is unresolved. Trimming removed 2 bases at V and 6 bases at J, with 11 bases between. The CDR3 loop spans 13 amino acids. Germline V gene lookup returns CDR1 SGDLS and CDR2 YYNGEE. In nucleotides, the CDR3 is TGTGCCAGCAGCGTTGGAACGGAGGATGGCTACACCTTC. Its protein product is CASSVGTEDGYTF.

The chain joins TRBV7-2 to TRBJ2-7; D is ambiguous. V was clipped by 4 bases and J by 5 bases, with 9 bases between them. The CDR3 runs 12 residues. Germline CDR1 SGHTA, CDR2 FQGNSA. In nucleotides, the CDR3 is TGTGCCAGCAGCTCGTCTCTCCACGAGCAGTACTTC. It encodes CASSSSLHEQYF.

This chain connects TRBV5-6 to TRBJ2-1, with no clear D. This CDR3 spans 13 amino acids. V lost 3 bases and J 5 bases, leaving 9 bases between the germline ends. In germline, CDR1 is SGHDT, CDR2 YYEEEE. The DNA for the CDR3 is TGTGCCAGCAGCTACTCCCGGGACAATGAGCAGTTCTTC. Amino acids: CASSYSRDNEQFF.

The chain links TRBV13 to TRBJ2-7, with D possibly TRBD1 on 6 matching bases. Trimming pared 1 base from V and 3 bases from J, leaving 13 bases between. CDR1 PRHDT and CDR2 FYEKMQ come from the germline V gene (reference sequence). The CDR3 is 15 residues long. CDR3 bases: TGTGCCAGCAGCTTAGAGCGGACAGCACACTACGAGCAGTACTTC. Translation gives CASSLERTAHYEQYF.

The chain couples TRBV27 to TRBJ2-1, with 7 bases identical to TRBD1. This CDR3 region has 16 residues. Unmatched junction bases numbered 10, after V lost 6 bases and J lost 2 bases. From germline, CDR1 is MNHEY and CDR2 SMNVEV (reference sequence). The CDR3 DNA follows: TGTGCCAGCAGAGAGGCCAGGGGGTACCCCTACAATGAGCAGTTCTTC. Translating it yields CASREARGYPYNEQFF.

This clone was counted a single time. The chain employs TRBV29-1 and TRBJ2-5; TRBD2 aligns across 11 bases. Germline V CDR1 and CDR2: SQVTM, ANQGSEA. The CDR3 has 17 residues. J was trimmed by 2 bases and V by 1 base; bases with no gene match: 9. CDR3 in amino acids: CSVEGWLAGGLQETQYF. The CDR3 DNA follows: TGCAGCGTTGAAGGGTGGCTAGCGGGGGGTCTTCAAGAGACCCAGTACTTC.

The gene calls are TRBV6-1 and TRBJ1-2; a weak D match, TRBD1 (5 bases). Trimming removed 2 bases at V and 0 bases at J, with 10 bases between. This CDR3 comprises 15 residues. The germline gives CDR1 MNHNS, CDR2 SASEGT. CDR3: CASSEFWTTNYGYTF. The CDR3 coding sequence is TGTGCCAGCAGTGAATTTTGGACAACTAACTATGGCTACACCTTC.

DNA for the CDR3: TGTGCCAGTAGCTCCCAGCGGACAGGGGCCTACGAGCAGTACTTC. It is translated as CASSSQRTGAYEQYF. V is TRBV19 and J is TRBJ2-7; 9 bases align to TRBD1. The CDR3 is made up of 15 amino acids. The germline CDR1 and CDR2 sequences are LNHDA and SQIVND (reference sequence). J was trimmed by 2 bases and V by 6 bases; bases with no gene match: 8.

The CDR3, as DNA: TGTGCCAGCAGTATTATACAGGGGCCTGGAAACACCATATATTTT. Encoded protein: CASSIIQGPGNTIYF. This chain connects TRBV11-2 to TRBJ1-3; TRBD1 matches at 7 bases. The trim removed 6 bases at V and 2 bases at J, leaving 7 bases unmatched. The CDR3 contains 15 residues. From germline, CDR1 is SGHAT and CDR2 FQNNGV.